This TCR beta chain was captured by sequencing in a study of post-analysis software for immune sequencing data. Study at large: Both relapsing-remitting and secondary progressive multiple sclerosis featured among the disease courses, as did progressive-relapsing multiple sclerosis. Overall study findings and caveats: Compared with controls, patients had more of five TRBV segments, including TRBV5-6, TRBV5-1 and TRBV20-1. Multiple sclerosis patients had significantly lower normalized Chao1 diversity than controls.

V lost 4 bases and J lost 7, with 8 bases in between. This CDR3 has 11 residues. CDR1 is SQVTM, CDR2 ANQGSEA, per germline. A remark on this clonotype: Its antigen is undetermined.

Carried by the TCR beta cDNA libraries were unique molecular identifiers. The yield from roughly 1 to 10 million T cells was around 500,000 cDNA molecules in total. Via MiXCR, TCRdb re-called the PCR reads, giving one row per CDR3 protein. This table holds some 160,000 distinct CDR3 sequences, roughly 34% found once. The chain carries TRBV29-1 and TRBJ2-1; possibly TRBD1 for D (5 bases). The sequencing used blood, collected after autologous hematopoietic stem cell transplantation. This receptor was identified in a girl aged 10 to 17 with multiple sclerosis. The CDR3 region has the DNA TGCAGCGTTGCTAGGGGAAATGAGCAGTTCTTC. It encodes CSVARGNEQFF.